This T cell receptor (beta chain) originates from a study of T cells expressing NK-cell markers. Study background: Seven sequenced donors out of eight were HCMV-seropositive, one seronegative. Study outcomes and limitations: The study found dominant NKG2C+ clonotypes at about 1.0-7.0% of CD8+ T cells in several donors.

Comment on this clonotype: What it recognizes is unknown.

The TCR beta cDNA came from 5'RACE template switching with UMIs. TCRdb re-analyzed the 5' RACE reads; it lists each CDR3 protein once, without DNA. This table holds some 450,000 distinct CDR3 sequences. CDR3 size: 14 residues. CDR1 DFQATT and CDR2 SNEGSKA come from the germline V gene (reference sequence). The sample comprised blood T cells: a sorted CD56 or NKG2C T cell subset, CD4+ or CD8+ T cells, or bulk PBMC T cells (not recorded which). This rearrangement joins TRBV20-1 to TRBJ2-7; TCRdb designates TRBD1, a call that cannot be tested without DNA. This TCR derives from a woman between 18 and 69 years old in good health. CDR3 in amino acids: CSANRVTISYEQYF.